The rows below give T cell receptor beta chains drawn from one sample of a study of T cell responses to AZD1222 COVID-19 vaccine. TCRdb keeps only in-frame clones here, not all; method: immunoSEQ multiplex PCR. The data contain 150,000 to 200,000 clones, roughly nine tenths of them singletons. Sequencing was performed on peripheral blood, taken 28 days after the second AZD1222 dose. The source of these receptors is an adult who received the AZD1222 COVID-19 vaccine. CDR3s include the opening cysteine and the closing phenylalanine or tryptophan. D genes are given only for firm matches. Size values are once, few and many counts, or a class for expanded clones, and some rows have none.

cdr3_aa: CSVQTRPLSSGNTIYF
cdr3_nt: TGCAGCGTCCAGACAAGGCCCTTGAGCTCTGGAAACACCATATATTTT
d_call: -
v_call: TRBV29-1
j_call: TRBJ1-3
clone_size: -

cdr3_aa: CAITDGQYNSPLHF
cdr3_nt: TGTGCCATCACCGATGGACAGTATAATTCACCCCTCCACTTT
d_call: -
v_call: TRBV10-3
j_call: TRBJ1-6
clone_size: -

cdr3_aa: CATSTGQRTEAFF
cdr3_nt: TGTGCCACCAGCACTGGACAGAGGACTGAAGCTTTCTTT
d_call: -
v_call: TRBV15
j_call: TRBJ1-1
clone_size: -

cdr3_aa: CASIEDGGNYNSPLHF
cdr3_nt: TGTGCCAGTATTGAGGATGGAGGGAACTATAATTCACCCCTCCACTTT
d_call: -
v_call: TRBV25-1
j_call: TRBJ1-6
clone_size: -

cdr3_aa: CASTNGRPSGNTIYF
cdr3_nt: TGTGCCAGTACTAATGGGAGACCCTCTGGAAACACCATATATTTT
d_call: -
v_call: TRBV19
j_call: TRBJ1-3
clone_size: -

cdr3_aa: CASMLNRGAAFF
cdr3_nt: TGTGCCAGCATGCTTAACAGGGGAGCCGCTTTCTTT
d_call: TRBD1
v_call: TRBV11-2
j_call: TRBJ1-1
clone_size: -

cdr3_aa: CASSSAGPPNTIYF
cdr3_nt: TGCGCCAGCAGCTCGGCCGGACCGCCAAACACCATATATTTT
d_call: -
v_call: TRBV10-1
j_call: TRBJ1-3
clone_size: once

cdr3_aa: CAWSWRQGLTGELFF
cdr3_nt: TGTGCCTGGAGTTGGAGACAGGGTTTAACCGGGGAGCTGTTTTTT
d_call: TRBD1
v_call: TRBV30
j_call: TRBJ2-2
clone_size: -

cdr3_aa: CASSLTGQGAEGYTF
cdr3_nt: TGTGCCAGCAGCTTAACGGGGCAGGGGGCAGAAGGCTACACCTTC
d_call: TRBD1
v_call: TRBV7-9
j_call: TRBJ1-2
clone_size: -

cdr3_aa: CASSPLFPNPTNYGYTF
cdr3_nt: TGTGCCAGCTCACCACTCTTTCCCAACCCAACTAACTATGGCTACACCTTC
d_call: -
v_call: TRBV18
j_call: TRBJ1-2
clone_size: -

cdr3_aa: CATSRGMGQGASYEQYF
cdr3_nt: TGTGCCACCAGCAGAGGGATGGGGCAGGGGGCGTCCTACGAGCAGTACTTC
d_call: TRBD1
v_call: TRBV15
j_call: TRBJ2-7
clone_size: -

cdr3_aa: CASSYSPGQGPGPQYF
cdr3_nt: TGTGCCAGCAGTTACTCACCGGGACAGGGGCCCGGGCCGCAGTATTTT
d_call: TRBD1
v_call: TRBV6-5
j_call: TRBJ2-3
clone_size: -

cdr3_aa: CASRAASYGYTF
cdr3_nt: TGTGCCAGTAGGGCAGCCAGCTATGGCTACACCTTC
d_call: -
v_call: TRBV19
j_call: TRBJ1-2
clone_size: -

cdr3_aa: CASSDGQGIEAFF
cdr3_nt: TGTGCCAGCAGTGATGGACAGGGCATTGAAGCTTTCTTT
d_call: TRBD1
v_call: TRBV2
j_call: TRBJ1-1
clone_size: -

cdr3_aa: CASSPQYRGAYNEQFF
cdr3_nt: TGTGCCAGCTCACCTCAGTACAGGGGGGCCTACAATGAGCAGTTCTTC
d_call: TRBD1
v_call: TRBV18
j_call: TRBJ2-1
clone_size: -

cdr3_aa: CASSVDDAGELFF
cdr3_nt: TGTGCCAGCAGCGTAGACGACGCCGGGGAGCTGTTTTTT
d_call: -
v_call: TRBV9
j_call: TRBJ2-2
clone_size: once

cdr3_aa: CASSSRGNYGYTF
cdr3_nt: TGTGCCAGCAGCTCTCGGGGCAACTATGGCTACACCTTC
d_call: -
v_call: TRBV5-4
j_call: TRBJ1-2
clone_size: few

cdr3_aa: CASSLGPSDYNEQFF
cdr3_nt: TGCGCCAGCAGCCTGGGACCGTCAGACTACAATGAGCAGTTCTTC
d_call: -
v_call: TRBV4-1
j_call: TRBJ2-1
clone_size: -

cdr3_aa: CASSDGKNSNQPQHF
cdr3_nt: TGTGCCAGCAGTGACGGGAAAAATAGCAATCAGCCCCAGCATTTT
d_call: -
v_call: TRBV2
j_call: TRBJ1-5
clone_size: few

cdr3_aa: CASSGQGDAGELFF
cdr3_nt: TGCGCCAGCAGTGGACAGGGTGATGCCGGGGAGCTGTTTTTT
d_call: TRBD1
v_call: TRBV10-1
j_call: TRBJ2-2
clone_size: -

cdr3_aa: CASSYLSPAGLADQETQYF
cdr3_nt: TGTGCCAGCAGCTATCTATCACCCGCGGGACTAGCGGATCAAGAGACCCAGTACTTC
d_call: TRBD2
v_call: TRBV7-6
j_call: TRBJ2-5
clone_size: -